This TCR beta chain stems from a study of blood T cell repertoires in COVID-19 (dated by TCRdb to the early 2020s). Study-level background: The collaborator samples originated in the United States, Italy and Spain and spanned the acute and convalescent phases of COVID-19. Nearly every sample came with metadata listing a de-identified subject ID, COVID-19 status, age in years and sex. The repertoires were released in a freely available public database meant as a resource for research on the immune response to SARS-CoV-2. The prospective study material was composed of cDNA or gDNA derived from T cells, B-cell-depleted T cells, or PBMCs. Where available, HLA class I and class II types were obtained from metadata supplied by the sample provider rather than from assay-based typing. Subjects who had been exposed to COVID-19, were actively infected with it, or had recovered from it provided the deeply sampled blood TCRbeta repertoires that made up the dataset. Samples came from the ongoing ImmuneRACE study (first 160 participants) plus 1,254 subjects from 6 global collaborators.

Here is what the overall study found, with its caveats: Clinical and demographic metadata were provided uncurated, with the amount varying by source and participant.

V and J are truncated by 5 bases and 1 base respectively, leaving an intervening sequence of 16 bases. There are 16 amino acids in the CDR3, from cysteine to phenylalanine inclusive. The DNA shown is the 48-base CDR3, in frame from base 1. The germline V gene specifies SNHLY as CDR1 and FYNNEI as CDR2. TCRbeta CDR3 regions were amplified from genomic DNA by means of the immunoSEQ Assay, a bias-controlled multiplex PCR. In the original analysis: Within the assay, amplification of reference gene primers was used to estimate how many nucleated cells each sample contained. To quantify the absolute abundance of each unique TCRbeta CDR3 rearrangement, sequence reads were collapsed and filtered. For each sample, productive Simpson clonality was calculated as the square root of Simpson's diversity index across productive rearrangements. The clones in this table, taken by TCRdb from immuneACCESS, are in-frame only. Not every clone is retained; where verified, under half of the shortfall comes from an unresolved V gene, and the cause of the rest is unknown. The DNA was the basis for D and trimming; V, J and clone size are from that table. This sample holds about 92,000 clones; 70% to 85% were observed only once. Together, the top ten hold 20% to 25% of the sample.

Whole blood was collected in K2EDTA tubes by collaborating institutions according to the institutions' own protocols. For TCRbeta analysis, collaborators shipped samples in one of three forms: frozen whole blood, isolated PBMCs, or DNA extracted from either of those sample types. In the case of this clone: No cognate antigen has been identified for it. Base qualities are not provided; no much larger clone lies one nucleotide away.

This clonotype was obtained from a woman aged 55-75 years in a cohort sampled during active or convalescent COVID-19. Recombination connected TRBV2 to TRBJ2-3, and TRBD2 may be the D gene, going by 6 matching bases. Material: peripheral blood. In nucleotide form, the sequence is TGTGCCAGCAGTAAATTAGGGGACTTAGGCACAGATACGCAGTATTTT. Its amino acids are CASSKLGDLGTDTQYF.